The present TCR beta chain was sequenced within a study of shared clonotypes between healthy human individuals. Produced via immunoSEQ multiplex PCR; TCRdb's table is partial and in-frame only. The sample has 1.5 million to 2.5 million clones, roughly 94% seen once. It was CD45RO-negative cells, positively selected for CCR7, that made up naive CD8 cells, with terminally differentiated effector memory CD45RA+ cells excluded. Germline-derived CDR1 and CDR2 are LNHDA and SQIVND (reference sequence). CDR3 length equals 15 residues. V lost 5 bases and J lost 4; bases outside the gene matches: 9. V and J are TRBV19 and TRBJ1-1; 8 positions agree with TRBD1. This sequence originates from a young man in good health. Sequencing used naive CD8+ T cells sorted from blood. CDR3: CASSSQATGGTEAFF. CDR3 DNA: TGTGCCAGTAGTTCCCAGGCTACAGGGGGCACTGAAGCTTTCTTT.